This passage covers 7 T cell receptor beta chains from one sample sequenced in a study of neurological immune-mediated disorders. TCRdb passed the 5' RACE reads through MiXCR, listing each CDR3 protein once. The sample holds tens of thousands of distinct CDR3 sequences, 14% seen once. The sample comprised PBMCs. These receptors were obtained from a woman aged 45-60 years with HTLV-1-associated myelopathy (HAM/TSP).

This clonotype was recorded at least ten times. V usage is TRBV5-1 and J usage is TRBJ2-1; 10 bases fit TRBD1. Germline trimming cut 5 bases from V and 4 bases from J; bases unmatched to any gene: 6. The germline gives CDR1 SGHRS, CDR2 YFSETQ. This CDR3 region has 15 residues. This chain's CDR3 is CASRTGTGDYNEQFF. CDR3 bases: TGCGCCAGCAGAACCGGGACAGGGGATTACAATGAGCAGTTCTTC.

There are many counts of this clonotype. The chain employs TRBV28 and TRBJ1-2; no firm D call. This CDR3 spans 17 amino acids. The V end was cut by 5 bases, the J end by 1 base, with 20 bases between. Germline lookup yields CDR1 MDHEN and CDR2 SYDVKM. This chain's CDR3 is CASSTPRRKELNYGYTF. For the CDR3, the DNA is TGTGCCAGCAGTACTCCCAGGAGGAAGGAACTTAACTATGGCTACACCTTC.

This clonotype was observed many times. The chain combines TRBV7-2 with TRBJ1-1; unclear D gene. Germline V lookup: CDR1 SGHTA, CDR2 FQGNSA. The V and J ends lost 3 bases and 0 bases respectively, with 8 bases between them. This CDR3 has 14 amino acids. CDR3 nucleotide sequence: TGTGCCAGCAGCTTGAACAGTCTGAACACTGAAGCTTTCTTT. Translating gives CASSLNSLNTEAFF.

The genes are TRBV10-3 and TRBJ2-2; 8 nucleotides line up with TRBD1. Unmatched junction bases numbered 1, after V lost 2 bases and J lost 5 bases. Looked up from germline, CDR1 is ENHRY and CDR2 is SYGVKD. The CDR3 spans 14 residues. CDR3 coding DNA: TGTGCCATCAGTGAGACAGGGGGGACCGGGGAGCTGTTTTTT. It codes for CAISETGGTGELFF.

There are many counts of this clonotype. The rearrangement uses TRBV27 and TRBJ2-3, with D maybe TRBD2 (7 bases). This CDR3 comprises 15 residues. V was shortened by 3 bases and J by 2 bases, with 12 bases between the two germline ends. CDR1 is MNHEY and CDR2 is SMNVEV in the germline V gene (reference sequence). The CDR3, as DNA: TGTGCCAGCAGTTTGGCGGGGGCCTTCACAGATACGCAGTATTTT. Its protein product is CASSLAGAFTDTQYF.

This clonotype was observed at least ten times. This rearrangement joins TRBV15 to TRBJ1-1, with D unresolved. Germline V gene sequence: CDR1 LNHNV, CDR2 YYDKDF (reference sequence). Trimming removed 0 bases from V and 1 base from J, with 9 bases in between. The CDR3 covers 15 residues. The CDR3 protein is CATSRDPFANTEAFF. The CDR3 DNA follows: TGTGCCACCAGCAGAGATCCCTTCGCGAACACTGAAGCTTTCTTT.

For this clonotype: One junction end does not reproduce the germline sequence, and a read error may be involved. CDR3 residues: CASRPGPARNDQFF. In DNA form, the CDR3 reads TGTGCCAGCAGACCGGGACCGGCGCGCAATGATCAGTTCTTC. This chain connects TRBV5-8 to TRBJ2-1, with D perhaps being TRBD1 or TRBD2 (5 bases each). Germline-derived CDR1 and CDR2 are SGHTS and YDEGEE. The CDR3 covers 14 residues.